Presented here are 22 T cell receptor beta chains from one specimen sequenced in a study of shared clonotypes between healthy human individuals. Positively selected for CCR7, the CD45RO-negative cells used as naive CD8 cells excluded terminally differentiated effector memory CD45RA+ cells. Sequenced by immunoSEQ multiplex PCR; TCRdb stores in-frame clones only, minus some. Seen here are about 2.1 million clones, 93% observed once, and the top ten hold around 1.7%. Input material: naive CD8+ T cells from PBMCs. These TCRs come from a man aged 18 to 29 in good health. Some clones in this sample may be carry-over from other donors' samples.

V usage is TRBV6-5 and J usage is TRBJ2-3; D gene unclear. The CDR3 sequence is 13 residues long. Germline CDR1 reads MNHEY; CDR2 reads SVGAGI. V was cut by 2 bases and J by 4 bases, with 7 bases left in between. The CDR3 bases are TGTGCCAGCAGTTACACACAAGCAGATACGCAGTATTTT. It is translated as CASSYTQADTQYF.

The chain has TRBV5-1 and TRBJ2-7; TRBD1 aligns across 11 bases. The germline V gene has CDR1 SGHRS and CDR2 YFSETQ. The CDR3 loop spans 15 amino acids. J lost 6 bases, V lost 4 bases, and 9 bases had no gene match. CDR3 loop: CASSLPPGTGGEQYF. The CDR3 nucleotides read TGCGCCAGCAGCCTACCTCCCGGGACAGGGGGCGAGCAGTACTTC.

The CDR3 nucleotides are TGCGCCAGCAGCTTCGGTAGCCGAGCCTACGAGCAGTACTTC. It is translated as CASSFGSRAYEQYF. The V gene is TRBV5-1, the J gene TRBJ2-7; D remains ambiguous. V lost 2 bases to trimming and J lost 2 bases, with 11 bases between them. In germline, CDR1 is SGHRS, CDR2 YFSETQ. The CDR3 is 14 residues long.

The V call is TRBV28, the J call TRBJ2-3; D call uncertain. V lost 5 bases, J lost 0 bases, and 9 bases lay in between. CDR3 length equals 14 residues. Germline assignment: CDR1 MDHEN and CDR2 SYDVKM. CDR3 coding DNA: TGTGCCAGCAGTGAGATGCGCAGCACAGATACGCAGTATTTT. Translated: CASSEMRSTDTQYF.

This chain joins TRBV27 and TRBJ2-3, with D perhaps matching TRBD1 or TRBD2 (5 bases each). The V gene's germline CDR1 is MNHEY and CDR2 SMNVEV (reference sequence). The CDR3 covers 15 residues. V gave up 2 bases and J gave up 0 bases, with 9 bases separating them. This CDR3 reads CASSLGGTSTDTQYF. The CDR3 region has the DNA TGTGCCAGCAGTTTAGGGGGAACCAGCACAGATACGCAGTATTTT.

This chain uses TRBV28 with TRBJ2-7; 7 nucleotides align to TRBD2. The CDR3 has 15 residues. J gave up 3 bases and V 6 bases, and 11 bases lay outside the gene matches. The germline gives CDR1 MDHEN, CDR2 SYDVKM. CDR3 residues: CASREGRAGFYEQYF. DNA for the CDR3: TGTGCCAGCAGAGAGGGGAGGGCCGGTTTCTACGAGCAGTACTTC.

The genes are TRBV30 and TRBJ1-2; D call uncertain. The CDR3 runs 13 residues. V gave up 0 bases and J gave up 4 bases, with 9 bases separating them. Germline CDR1 and CDR2: GTSNPN and SVGIG (reference sequence). The DNA for the CDR3 is TGTGCCTGGAGTGTCGCGGTCCGCTATGGCTACACCTTC. It translates to CAWSVAVRYGYTF.

The chain recombines TRBV19 with TRBJ1-2; TRBD1 agrees at 7 bases. V trimming: 3 bases; J trimming: 4 bases; junction bases outside the gene matches: 14. Per the germline V gene, CDR1 is LNHDA and CDR2 is SQIVND (reference sequence). CDR3 length: 17 residues. In DNA form, the CDR3 reads TGTGCCAGTAGTATCCGCCCCCGACAGGGAGAACTCTATGGCTACACCTTC. It is translated as CASSIRPRQGELYGYTF.

The rearrangement links TRBV7-4 to TRBJ2-3, with 7 bases aligning to TRBD2. The V gene's germline CDR1 is SGHVT and CDR2 SQSDAQ. The CDR3 runs to 16 residues. J gave up 0 bases and V 5 bases, and 8 bases lay outside the gene matches. DNA for the CDR3: TGTGCCAGCAGCCAAGAAGCGGGGCCGAGCACAGATACGCAGTATTTT. It translates to CASSQEAGPSTDTQYF.

This clone was detected a few times. This chain connects TRBV2 to TRBJ1-5; 7 bases line up with TRBD1. J was trimmed by 2 bases and V by 6 bases; bases with no gene match: 7. The germline V gene encodes CDR1 SNHLY and CDR2 FYNNEI. This CDR3 spans 15 amino acids. The CDR3 sequence: CASSFTGQGNQPQHF. CDR3 in DNA: TGTGCCAGCAGCTTTACCGGACAGGGCAATCAGCCCCAGCATTTT.

The chain links TRBV27 to TRBJ2-7; 10 bases match TRBD2. CDR3 size: 16 residues. Germline V gene data show CDR1 as MNHEY and CDR2 as SMNVEV (reference sequence). V lost 5 bases to trimming and J lost 4 bases; unmatched junction nucleotides: 11. The CDR3 is CASSPSAGLAAYEQYF. The CDR3 nucleotides read TGTGCCAGCAGTCCCTCTGCCGGACTAGCGGCTTACGAGCAGTACTTC.

V is TRBV6-5 and J is TRBJ2-7; 8 bases line up with TRBD1. V was clipped by 6 bases and J by 4 bases; unmatched bases: 11. Germline V gene data show CDR1 as MNHEY and CDR2 as SVGAGI. There are 15 residues in the CDR3. CDR3 in amino acids: CASSLGQGEAYEQYF. The CDR3 nucleotides read TGTGCCAGCAGCCTAGGACAGGGAGAGGCTTACGAGCAGTACTTC.

V is TRBV4-1 and J is TRBJ2-7; D unclear. V lost 1 base and J 3 bases, leaving 7 bases between the germline ends. The CDR3 spans 13 residues. Germline V gene data show CDR1 as MGHRA and CDR2 as YSYEKL. In nucleotides, the CDR3 is TGCGCCAGCAGCCAAGTTTCATACTACGAGCAGTACTTC. It codes for CASSQVSYYEQYF.

The CDR3: CASSIRTETDTQYF. The CDR3 DNA reads as TGTGCCAGTAGTATCCGGACGGAGACAGATACGCAGTATTTT. This chain joins TRBV19 and TRBJ2-3, with D unclear. The V end lost 3 bases, the J end lost 3 bases, and 10 bases lay between the germline ends. Germline V gene data show CDR1 as LNHDA and CDR2 as SQIVND (reference sequence). The CDR3 runs 14 residues. The full variable domain, its missing parts supplied by reference TRBV19 and TRBJ2-3, is DGGITQSPKYLFRKEGQNVTLSCEQNLNHDAMYWYRQDPGQGLRLIYYSQIVNDFQKGDIAEGYSVSREKKESFPLTVTSAQKNPTAFYLCASSIRTETDTQYFGPGTRLTVL.

The chain recombines TRBV7-6 with TRBJ2-1, with TRBD2 matching 9 bases. The junction had 8 bases not matched to a gene; V was cut back by 2 bases and J by 0 bases. This CDR3 region has 18 residues. The V gene's germline CDR1 is SGHVS and CDR2 FNYEAQ. The CDR3 sequence is CASSLLGYSGSSYNEQFF. The CDR3 DNA reads as TGTGCCAGCAGCTTATTGGGTTATAGCGGGAGCTCCTACAATGAGCAGTTCTTC. Supplemented by reference TRBV7-6 and TRBJ2-1, the full variable domain reads GAGVSQSPRYKVTKRGQDVALRCDPISGHVSLYWYRQALGQGPEFLTYFNYEAQQDKSGLPNDRFSAERPEGSISTLTIQRTEQRDSAMYRCASSLLGYSGSSYNEQFFGPGTRLTVL.

A note on this clone: The sample has other DNA sequences that encode this CDR3 too. The chain is built from TRBV6-5 and TRBJ2-1; either TRBD1 or TRBD2 may fit D (5 bases each). V lost 5 bases and J lost 8, with 7 bases in between. CDR1 and CDR2 from the germline V gene are MNHEY and SVGAGI. The CDR3 is 11 amino acids. The CDR3 nucleotides read TGTGCCAGCAGTACGGGACATGAGCAGTTCTTC. Residues: CASSTGHEQFF.

The J gene is TRBJ2-7, the V gene TRBV6-1, with no clear D. Trimming pared 0 bases from V and 4 bases from J, leaving 10 bases between. Germline V gene sequence: CDR1 MNHNS, CDR2 SASEGT. This CDR3 spans 14 amino acids. CDR3 bases: TGTGCCAGCAGTGAAGCCAACATCTGGTACGAGCAGTACTTC. It translates to CASSEANIWYEQYF.

The gene calls are TRBV9 and TRBJ1-3, with D tentatively TRBD1 (5 bases). The CDR3 is 14 amino acids. Germline CDR1 SGDLS, CDR2 YYNGEE. V lost 1 base and J 3 bases, leaving 8 bases between the germline ends. This CDR3 is CASSVTGYGNTIYF. The CDR3 DNA is TGTGCCAGCAGCGTAACAGGATATGGAAACACCATATATTTT.

The V gene is TRBV27, the J gene TRBJ2-3; 7 bases are a match to TRBD2. Trimming removed 5 bases from V and 2 bases from J; junction bases left unmatched: 4. CDR3 length: 14 residues. The germline gives CDR1 MNHEY, CDR2 SMNVEV (reference sequence). CDR3 nucleotide sequence: TGTGCCAGCAGTCAGCTAGCGGACACAGATACGCAGTATTTT. Translated, it gives CASSQLADTDTQYF.

The chain is built from TRBV7-9 and TRBJ1-2, with a possible D match to TRBD1 (5 bases). Trimming cost V 5 bases and J 6 bases, with 22 bases left between them. The CDR3 is 16 residues long. Looked up from germline, CDR1 is SEHNR and CDR2 is FQNEAQ (reference sequence). CDR3 residues: CASSPTGTLQWNGYTF. The CDR3 coding sequence is TGTGCCAGCAGCCCTACCGGGACCCTTCAATGGAATGGCTACACCTTC. The full variable domain, in which reference TRBV7-9 and TRBJ1-2 provide the parts outside the CDR3, is DTGVSQNPRHKITKRGQNVTFRCDPISEHNRLYWYRQTLGQGPEFLTYFQNEAQLEKSRLLSDRFSAERPKGSFSTLEIQRTEQGDSAMYLCASSPTGTLQWNGYTFGSGTRLTVV.

The V and J genes are TRBV9 and TRBJ2-5; perhaps TRBD2 as D (5 bases). CDR1 SGDLS and CDR2 YYNGEE come from the germline V gene. This CDR3 contains 14 residues. Trimming took 0 bases from V and 1 from J, leaving 7 bases between them. The CDR3 DNA is TGTGCCAGCAGCGTAGCTGAGGGCCAAGAGACCCAGTACTTC. Encoded protein: CASSVAEGQETQYF.

This sequence joins TRBV28 and TRBJ2-4; D call uncertain. The germline gives CDR1 MDHEN, CDR2 SYDVKM. This CDR3 region has 15 residues. The V and J ends lost 6 bases and 3 bases respectively, with 15 bases between them. Here the CDR3 reads CASRTSGNLKNIQYF. CDR3 bases: TGTGCCAGCAGAACCTCAGGAAACCTCAAAAACATTCAGTACTTC.